The 22 T cell receptor beta chains below all came from one sample that was sequenced in a study of T cells in women clearing cervical HPV infection. Profiled with immunoSEQ multiplex PCR; TCRdb holds only in-frame clones, not every one. This table holds 44,000 or so clones. The sequencing input was blood buffy coat. All receptors come from a woman aged 18 to 75 with a cervical HPV16 infection that either progressed to CIN3+ or cleared (not recorded which).

A remark on this clone: The missing CDR3 end, 3 residues past where the read stops, is filled in from the germline J gene. The chain is built from TRBV7-9 and TRBJ1-1; D call uncertain. This CDR3 contains 11 residues. Trimming took off 2 bases at V and 7 bases at J, with 5 bases between the two ends. Germline CDR1 is SEHNR and CDR2 is FQNEAQ (reference sequence). CDR3 bases read: TGTGCCAGCAGCTTACTCTTTGAA. Protein sequence: CASSLLFE. The whole CDR3 reads CASSLLFEAFF.

CDR3 loop: CAISPTGEGQPQHF. CDR3 DNA (partial): TGTGCCATCAGTCCTACAGGGGAGGGTCAGCCC. This rearrangement joins TRBV10-3 to TRBJ1-5; 7 bases map to TRBD1. The CDR3 goes on 3 residues after the read ends, and that part is filled in from the germline J gene. Germline V gene lookup returns CDR1 ENHRY and CDR2 SYGVKD. Trimming removed 5 bases from V and 6 bases from J; junction bases left unmatched: 7. The CDR3 loop spans 14 amino acids.

Worth noting for this clone: The read stops 3 residues short of the end of the CDR3; the missing end is completed from the germline J gene. This chain uses TRBV20-1 with TRBJ2-3; 9 positions match TRBD2. Germline CDR1 and CDR2: DFQATT and SNEGSKA (reference sequence). The trim removed 6 bases at V and 6 bases at J, leaving 16 bases unmatched. The CDR3 has 16 residues. The CDR3: CSAYAPRRGGRDTQYF. CDR3 bases read: TGCAGTGCATACGCTCCCCGGCGGGGGGGCCGGGATACG.

On this clone: Coverage ceases 3 residues before the CDR3 finishes, and the germline J gene fills in the end. The sample holds other DNA sequences that translate to the same CDR3. The rearrangement links TRBV18 to TRBJ2-3; possible D gene TRBD1, 6 bases. In germline, CDR1 is KGHSH, CDR2 LQKENI. The CDR3 has 18 amino acids. The sequenced part of the CDR3 DNA is TGTGCCAGCTCACCGAGGAAGCGTACAGGGACGGCTCAAGAGACG. It specifies CASSPRKRTGTAQET. In full, the CDR3 is CASSPRKRTGTAQETQYF.

Regarding this clone: The read comes to an end 3 residues before the CDR3 does, leaving the germline J gene to fill in the end. The chain carries TRBV19 and TRBJ2-1; D unresolved. V was pared by 8 bases and J by 3 bases, with 11 bases between. The CDR3 sequence is 13 residues long. Germline-derived CDR1 and CDR2 are LNHDA and SQIVND (reference sequence). Partial CDR3 DNA: TGTGCCAGTCGGGTCGGTCGCTACAATGAG. It yields the protein CASRVGRYNE. In full, the CDR3 is CASRVGRYNEQFF.

On this clone itself: The DNA ends 3 residues before the CDR3 does, and the rest of the CDR3 is filled in from the germline J gene. V usage is TRBV19 and J usage is TRBJ1-1; D gene ambiguous. The CDR3 sequence is 14 residues long. V lost 3 bases and J 0 bases, leaving 8 bases between the germline ends. Germline V gives CDR1 LNHDA, CDR2 SQIVND (reference sequence). Incomplete CDR3 DNA: TGTGCCAGTAGTATCGAGGGCCTGAACACTGAA. Its protein is CASSIEGLNTE. The full CDR3 protein reads CASSIEGLNTEAFF.

Worth noting for this clone: The read ends 3 residues early relative to the CDR3; the germline J gene fills the gap. The chain joins TRBV12-3 or TRBV12-4 to TRBJ2-7, with D possibly TRBD2 on 5 matching bases. The V end lost 6 bases, the J end lost 3 bases, and 12 bases lay between the germline ends. The CDR3 loop spans 13 amino acids. CDR3 sequence: CASRDSVGYEQYF. CDR3 bases read: TGTGCCAGCAGGGACTCCGTGGGCTACGAG.

The sequenced part of the CDR3 DNA is TGTGCCAGTGCCTCCAGGGCCGGGTATAGCAATCAGCCC. Translated, it gives CASASRAGYSNQP. The CDR3, in full, reads CASASRAGYSNQPQHF. The chain recombines TRBV19 with TRBJ1-5; possibly TRBD1 for D (5 bases). With the read ending 3 residues before the CDR3 end, the germline J gene is used to fill in that end. V lost 8 bases, J lost 0 bases, and 17 bases lay in between. The CDR3 covers 16 residues. In germline, CDR1 is LNHDA, CDR2 SQIVND (reference sequence).

Concerning this clone: With the read ending 3 residues before the CDR3 end, the germline J gene is used to fill in that end. The chain has TRBV10-3 and TRBJ2-2; D is possibly TRBD2 (5 bases). V was shortened by 11 bases and J by 7 bases, with 20 bases between the two germline ends. In germline, CDR1 is ENHRY, CDR2 SYGVKD. The CDR3 sequence is 14 residues long. The CDR3 protein is CASRTGGYGGELFF. The sequenced part of the CDR3 DNA is TGTGCCTCCCGAACGGGCGGGTACGGCGGGGAG.

On this clone: The DNA ends 3 residues before the CDR3 does, and the rest of the CDR3 is filled in from the germline J gene. The J gene is TRBJ1-2, the V gene TRBV2, with 8 bases matching TRBD1. The CDR3 has 14 amino acids. The germline CDR1 and CDR2 sequences are SNHLY and FYNNEI. CDR3 DNA (partial): TGTGCCAGCAAGGGACAGGTGGCACTCGGAGGC. Translating gives CASKGQVALGG. The complete CDR3 protein is CASKGQVALGGYTF.

Regarding this clone: The DNA ends 3 residues before the CDR3 does, and the rest of the CDR3 is filled in from the germline J gene. Other DNA sequences in this specimen translate into the identical CDR3. The chain couples TRBV18 to TRBJ1-3; D not resolved. The CDR3 runs 18 residues. V was cut by 2 bases and J by 8 bases, with 25 bases left in between. CDR1 and CDR2 from the germline V gene are KGHSH and LQKENI. The part of the CDR3 DNA that was read is TGTGCCAGCTCACCATTTCATGTTACCACGGCCCGTCGGGACACC. It translates to CASSPFHVTTARRDT. The whole CDR3 sequence is CASSPFHVTTARRDTIYF.

About this clone: Read sequence stops 3 residues before the CDR3 end, and the germline J gene provides the missing end. This sequence joins TRBV5-6 and TRBJ2-7; maybe TRBD2 (6 bases). Trimming pared 7 bases from V and 0 bases from J, leaving 17 bases between. This CDR3 comprises 15 residues. Germline CDR1 SGHDT, CDR2 YYEEEE. Partial CDR3 DNA: TGTGCCAGCGGCTATCCGGACTATGCCTCCTACGAG. As protein: CASGYPDYASYE. The whole CDR3 protein reads CASGYPDYASYEQYF.

Note on this clone: Read sequence stops 3 residues before the CDR3 end, and the germline J gene provides the missing end. The J gene is TRBJ1-2, the V gene TRBV5-1; D is unclear. Trimming removed 3 bases at V and 2 bases at J, with 11 bases between. Germline CDR1 is SGHRS and CDR2 is YFSETQ. CDR3 length: 14 residues. The CDR3 loop is CASSSPGRNYGYTF. Incomplete CDR3 DNA: TGCGCCAGCAGCTCCCCGGGTCGGAACTATGGC.

As regards this clone: The CDR3 end is not reached by the read, which stops 3 residues before it; the germline J gene fills it in. This sequence joins TRBV2 and TRBJ1-1; 10 bases fit TRBD1. The trim removed 6 bases at V and 3 bases at J, leaving 7 bases unmatched. Germline V gene lookup returns CDR1 SNHLY and CDR2 FYNNEI. CDR3 size: 15 residues. The CDR3 DNA, read in part, is TGTGCCAGCAGGGGACAGGGGTTTTCGGACACTGAA. This translates into CASRGQGFSDTE. The full CDR3 protein is CASRGQGFSDTEAFF.

A remark on this clone: The sequence runs out 3 residues before the end of the CDR3; the remainder is reconstructed from the germline J gene. This chain joins TRBV28 and TRBJ2-1; 11 bases agree with TRBD2. Germline V gene lookup returns CDR1 MDHEN and CDR2 SYDVKM. The CDR3 contains 16 residues. Trimming removed 3 bases from V and 8 bases from J; junction bases left unmatched: 9. The part of the CDR3 DNA that was read is TGTGCCAGCAGTTTCACTAGCGGGGGCAGCCACGATGAG. Protein sequence: CASSFTSGGSHDE. The CDR3 as a whole reads CASSFTSGGSHDEQFF.

About this clone: Read data end 3 residues before the CDR3 end; the end is taken from the germline J gene. The chain joins TRBV19 to TRBJ2-7; 9 bases are shared with TRBD2. V was clipped by 3 bases and J by 4 bases; unmatched bases: 4. The CDR3 consists of 14 residues. Germline V lookup: CDR1 LNHDA, CDR2 SQIVND (reference sequence). The covered CDR3 bases are TGTGCCAGTAGTATCAGTAGCGGGGGTTACGAG. It translates to CASSISSGGYE. The whole CDR3 region reads CASSISSGGYEQYF.

Comment on this clone: Coverage ceases 3 residues before the CDR3 finishes, and the germline J gene fills in the end. The gene calls are TRBV5-5 and TRBJ1-2, with unresolved D. V shed 4 bases and J shed 4 bases, with 11 bases lying between them. The CDR3 runs to 13 residues. Germline V lookup: CDR1 SGHKS, CDR2 YYEKEE (reference sequence). CDR3 sequence: CASSPGLLYGYTF. The part of the CDR3 DNA that was read is TGTGCCAGCAGCCCTGGACTGCTCTATGGC.

About this clone itself: The read terminates 3 residues ahead of where the CDR3 ends, so the germline J gene completes it. The chain has TRBV20-1 and TRBJ2-3; TRBD1 might be the D (5 bases). The CDR3 extends over 12 amino acids. Germline assignment: CDR1 DFQATT and CDR2 SNEGSKA (reference sequence). This chain's CDR3 is CSASSGLETQYF. The CDR3 DNA, read in part, is TGCAGTGCTAGTTCAGGGCTCGAGACG.

With respect to this clone: With the read ending 3 residues before the CDR3 end, the germline J gene is used to fill in that end. The rearrangement uses TRBV6-2 or TRBV6-3 and TRBJ1-1; D perhaps matches TRBD1 (5 bases). Between the trimmed V and J ends, which lost 2 bases and 5 bases, there was a span of 6 bases. In germline, CDR1 is MNHEY, CDR2 SVGEGT. This CDR3 has 12 amino acids. The CDR3 reads CASSYGGTEAFF. CDR3 DNA (partial): TGTGCCAGCAGTTACGGGGGGACTGAA.

With respect to this clone: The CDR3 end is not reached by the read, which stops 3 residues before it; the germline J gene fills it in. The rearrangement joins TRBV19 to TRBJ2-2, with D perhaps TRBD1 (6 bases). Germline V CDR1 and CDR2: LNHDA, SQIVND (reference sequence). There are 13 residues in the CDR3. V lost 2 bases and J lost 5, with 6 bases in between. The covered CDR3 bases are TGTGCCAGTAGTATAAGGGGGACCGGGGAG. Its protein is CASSIRGTGE. In full, the CDR3 is CASSIRGTGELFF.

About this clone itself: The read comes to an end 3 residues before the CDR3 does, leaving the germline J gene to fill in the end. This rearrangement joins TRBV12-3 or TRBV12-4 to TRBJ2-1; TRBD2 agrees at 12 bases. V lost 6 bases to trimming and J lost 2 bases; unmatched junction nucleotides: 8. This CDR3 is 17 amino acids long. The CDR3 DNA, read in part, is TGTGCCAGCAGGTCGACTAGCGGGGGAGGAACCTACAATGAG. Its protein product is CASRSTSGGGTYNE. In full, the CDR3 is CASRSTSGGGTYNEQFF.

As for this clone: The read terminates 3 residues ahead of where the CDR3 ends, so the germline J gene completes it. V usage is TRBV2 and J usage is TRBJ1-6; D possibly corresponds to TRBD1 (6 bases). CDR1 is SNHLY, CDR2 FYNNEI, per germline. The CDR3 consists of 15 residues. V gave up 8 bases and J gave up 5 bases, with 16 bases separating them. The CDR3 sequence is CASRDTTLDNSPLHF. Partial CDR3 DNA: TGTGCCAGCCGGGACACCACGTTGGATAATTCACCC. Based on the CDR3 plus reference TRBV2 and TRBJ1-6, the full variable domain is EPEVTQTPSHQVTQMGQEVILRCVPISNHLYFYWYRQILGQKVEFLVSFYNNEISEKSEIFDDQFSVERPDGSNFTLKIRSTKLEDSAMYFCASRDTTLDNSPLHFGNGTRLTVT.